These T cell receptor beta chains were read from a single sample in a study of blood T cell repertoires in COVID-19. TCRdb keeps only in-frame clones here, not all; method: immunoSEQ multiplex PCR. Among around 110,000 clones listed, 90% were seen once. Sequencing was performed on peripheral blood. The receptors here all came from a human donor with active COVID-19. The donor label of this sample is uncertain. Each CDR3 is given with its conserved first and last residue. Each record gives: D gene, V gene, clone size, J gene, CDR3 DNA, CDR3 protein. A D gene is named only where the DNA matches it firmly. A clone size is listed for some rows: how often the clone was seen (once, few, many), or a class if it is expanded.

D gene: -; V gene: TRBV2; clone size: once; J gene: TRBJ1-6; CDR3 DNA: TGTGCCAGCAGTGAACTCGGGGGACGCTCACCCCTCCACTTT; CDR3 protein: CASSELGGRSPLHF
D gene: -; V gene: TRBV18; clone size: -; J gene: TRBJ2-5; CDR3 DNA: TGTGCCAGCTCCCGAGTCATACGTTTGTCCACAGAGACCCAGTACTTC; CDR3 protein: CASSRVIRLSTETQYF
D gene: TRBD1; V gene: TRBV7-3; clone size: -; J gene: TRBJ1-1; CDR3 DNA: TGTGCCAGCAGCTTAACGGGCTGGACAGGGAACACTGAAGCTTTCTTT; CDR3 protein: CASSLTGWTGNTEAFF
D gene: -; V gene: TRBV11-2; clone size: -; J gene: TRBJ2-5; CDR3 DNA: TGTGCCAGCAGCTTAGTTCTGGGGGCGGTAGGAGAGACCCAGTACTTC; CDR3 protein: CASSLVLGAVGETQYF
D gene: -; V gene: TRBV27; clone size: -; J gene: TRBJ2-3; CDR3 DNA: TGTGCCAGCAGCCACAGGAGCACAGATACGCAGTATTTT; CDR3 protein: CASSHRSTDTQYF
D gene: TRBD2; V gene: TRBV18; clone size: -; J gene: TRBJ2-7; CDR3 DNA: TGTGCCAGCTCACCGATTTCTAGCGGGGGCGCCTACGAGCAGTACTTC; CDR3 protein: CASSPISSGGAYEQYF
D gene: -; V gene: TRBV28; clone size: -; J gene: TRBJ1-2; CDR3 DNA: TGTGCCAGCAGCCTGGGGGGGACTCGCTATGGCTACACCTTC; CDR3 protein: CASSLGGTRYGYTF
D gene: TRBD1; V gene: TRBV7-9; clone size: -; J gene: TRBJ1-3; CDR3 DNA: TGTGCCAGCAGCGCTACAGGGGGCTCTGGAAACACCATATATTTT; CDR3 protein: CASSATGGSGNTIYF
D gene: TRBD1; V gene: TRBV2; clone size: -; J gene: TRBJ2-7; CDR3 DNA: TGTGCCAGCGGATTGACAGGGCCTTACGAGCAGTACTTC; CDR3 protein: CASGLTGPYEQYF
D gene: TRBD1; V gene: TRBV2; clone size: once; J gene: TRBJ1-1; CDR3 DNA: TGTGCCAGCAGTGTACAGGGGAGGAACACTGAAGCTTTCTTT; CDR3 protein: CASSVQGRNTEAFF
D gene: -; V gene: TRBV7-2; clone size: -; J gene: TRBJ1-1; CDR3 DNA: TGTGCCAGCAGCTTAGAGTTTCGGGGGTTCGGTACTGAAGCTTTCTTT; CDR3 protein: CASSLEFRGFGTEAFF
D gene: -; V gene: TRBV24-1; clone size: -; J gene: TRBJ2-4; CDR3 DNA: TGTGCCACCACCCCCTCGGGGGAAAACATTCAGTACTTC; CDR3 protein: CATTPSGENIQYF
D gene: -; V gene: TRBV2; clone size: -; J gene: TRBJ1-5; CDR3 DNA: TGTGCCAGCAGTGTACAAGATCGGCCCCAGCATTTT; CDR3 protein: CASSVQDRPQHF
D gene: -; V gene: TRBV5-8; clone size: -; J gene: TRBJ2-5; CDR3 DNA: TGTGCCAGCAGCCACCCGGGGGGCATGGAGACCCAGTACTTC; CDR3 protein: CASSHPGGMETQYF
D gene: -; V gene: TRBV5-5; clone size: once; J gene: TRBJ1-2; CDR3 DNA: TGTGCCAGCAGCGGGCGGGTGGATTTGGGCTACACCTTC; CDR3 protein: CASSGRVDLGYTF
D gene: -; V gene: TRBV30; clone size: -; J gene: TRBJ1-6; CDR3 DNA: TGTGCCTGGAGTGCGGGACTTGATTCACCCCTCCACTTT; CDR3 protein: CAWSAGLDSPLHF
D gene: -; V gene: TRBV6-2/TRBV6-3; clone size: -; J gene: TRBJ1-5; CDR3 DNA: TGTGCCAGCAGTTACAACCACAGGGAGAATCAGCCCCAGCATTTT; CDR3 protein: CASSYNHRENQPQHF
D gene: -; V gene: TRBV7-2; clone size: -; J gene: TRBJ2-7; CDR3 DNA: TGTGCCAGCAGCCTAGATGGGGCGTCCTACGAGCAGTACTTC; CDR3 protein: CASSLDGASYEQYF
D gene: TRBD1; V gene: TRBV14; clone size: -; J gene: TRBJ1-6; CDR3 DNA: TGTGCCAGCAGACAGACAGGGAATTCACCCCTCCACTTT; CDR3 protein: CASRQTGNSPLHF
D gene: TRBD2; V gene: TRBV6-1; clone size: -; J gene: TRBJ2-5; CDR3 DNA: TGTGCCAGCAGTGAGACTAGCGGGGGGGCCCCTTACCAAGAGACCCAGTACTTC; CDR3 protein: CASSETSGGAPYQETQYF
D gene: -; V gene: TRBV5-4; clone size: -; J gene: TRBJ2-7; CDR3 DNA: TGTGCCAGCAGTCCCGATGGCTGGGAGCAGTACTTC; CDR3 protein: CASSPDGWEQYF
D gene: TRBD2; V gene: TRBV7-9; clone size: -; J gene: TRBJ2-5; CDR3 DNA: TGTGCCAGCAGCTTAGTAGCGGGGGGGCCTGGGTCGGAGACCCAGTACTTC; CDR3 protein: CASSLVAGGPGSETQYF
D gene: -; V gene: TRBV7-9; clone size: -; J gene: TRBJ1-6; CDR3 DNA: TGTGCCAGCAGCCAACTCAATTCGTTTGGTTCACCCCTCCACTTT; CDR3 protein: CASSQLNSFGSPLHF
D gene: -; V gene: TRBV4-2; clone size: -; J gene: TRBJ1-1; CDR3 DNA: TGTGCCAGCAGCCATTTAGCTACCGACACTGAAGCTTTCTTT; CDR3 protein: CASSHLATDTEAFF
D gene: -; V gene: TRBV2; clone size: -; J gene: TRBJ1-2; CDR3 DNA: TGTGCCAGCGGGCAACAGGGCCAGTCCACTGGCTACACCTTC; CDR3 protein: CASGQQGQSTGYTF
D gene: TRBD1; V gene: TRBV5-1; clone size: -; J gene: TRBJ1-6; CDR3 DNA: TGCGCCAGCAGCTTGAGTTCCGACAGGGGGCTTTCACCCCTCCACTTT; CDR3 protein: CASSLSSDRGLSPLHF
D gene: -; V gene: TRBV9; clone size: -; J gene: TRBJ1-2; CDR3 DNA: TGTGCCAGCAGCGAAAGCAGGGGCCTCGGGGGCTACACCTTC; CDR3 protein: CASSESRGLGGYTF
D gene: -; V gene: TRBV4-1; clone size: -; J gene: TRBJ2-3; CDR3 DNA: TGCGCCAGCAGCCAAGGGGCAGAGGGCCTTCATACGCAGTATTTT; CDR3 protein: CASSQGAEGLHTQYF
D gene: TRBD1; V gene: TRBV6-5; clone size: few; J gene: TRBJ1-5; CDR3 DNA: TGTGCCAGCCGTAACAGGGGCCATAGCAATCAGCCCCAGCATTTT; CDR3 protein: CASRNRGHSNQPQHF
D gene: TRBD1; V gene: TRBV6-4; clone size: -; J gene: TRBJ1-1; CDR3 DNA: TGTGCCAGCAGTACAGGGGACCCTGACACTGAAGCTTTCTTT; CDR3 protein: CASSTGDPDTEAFF
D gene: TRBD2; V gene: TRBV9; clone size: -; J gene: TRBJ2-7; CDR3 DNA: TGTGCCAGCAGCGTGGGGGGACTAGGATCATCCTACGAGCAGTACTTC; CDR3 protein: CASSVGGLGSSYEQYF
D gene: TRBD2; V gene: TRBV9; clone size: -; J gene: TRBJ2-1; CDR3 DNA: TGTGCCAGCGGGGAGGGGCTGAACAATGAGCAGTTCTTC; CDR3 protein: CASGEGLNNEQFF
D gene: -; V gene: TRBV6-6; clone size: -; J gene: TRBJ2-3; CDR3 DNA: TGTGCCAGCGAAAAGCAGGGGACAGATACGCAGTATTTT; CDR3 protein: CASEKQGTDTQYF
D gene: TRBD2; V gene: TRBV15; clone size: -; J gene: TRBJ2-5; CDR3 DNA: TGTGCCACCAGCAGAGACGGGGGACTAGCGGTAGCAGAGACCCAGTACTTC; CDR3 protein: CATSRDGGLAVAETQYF
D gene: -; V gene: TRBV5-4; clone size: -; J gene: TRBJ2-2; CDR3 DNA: TGTGCCAGCAGCTTGCCCAAAAACACCGGGGAGCTGTTTTTT; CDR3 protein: CASSLPKNTGELFF
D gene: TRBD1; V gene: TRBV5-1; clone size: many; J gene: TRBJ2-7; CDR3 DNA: TGCGCCAGCAGCTCAAACAGGGGGGTGCTCCACGAGCAGTACTTC; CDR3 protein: CASSSNRGVLHEQYF
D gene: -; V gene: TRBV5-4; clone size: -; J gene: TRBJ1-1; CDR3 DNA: TGTGCCAGCAGCTTGATGGGGGGGCCGAACACTGAAGCTTTCTTT; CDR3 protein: CASSLMGGPNTEAFF
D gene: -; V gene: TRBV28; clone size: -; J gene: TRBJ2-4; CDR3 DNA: TGTGCCAGCAGTTTAAGGTTACAGGGGGGGAACATTCAGTACTTC; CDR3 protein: CASSLRLQGGNIQYF
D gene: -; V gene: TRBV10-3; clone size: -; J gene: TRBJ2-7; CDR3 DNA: TGTGCCATCAGTGCGAAAGGGGGCTCCTACGAGCAGTACTTC; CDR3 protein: CAISAKGGSYEQYF
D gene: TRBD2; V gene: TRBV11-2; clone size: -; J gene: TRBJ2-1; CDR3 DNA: TGTGCCAGCAGCTTAGAACTCCTCGGGACTAGCACCTACAATGAGCAGTTCTTC; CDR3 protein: CASSLELLGTSTYNEQFF
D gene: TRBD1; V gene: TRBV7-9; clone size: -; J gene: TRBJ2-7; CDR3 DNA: TGTGCCAGCAGCTTGACAGGGACCTACGAGCAGTACTTC; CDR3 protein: CASSLTGTYEQYF
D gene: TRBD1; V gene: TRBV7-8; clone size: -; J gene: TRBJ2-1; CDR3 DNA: TGTGCCAGCACCGTGGGACAGACCTACAATGAGCAGTTCTTC; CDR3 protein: CASTVGQTYNEQFF